This is a list of T cell receptor beta chains from one sample in a study of T cell responses to AZD1222 COVID-19 vaccine. TCRdb's table, derived via immunoSEQ multiplex PCR, lists solely in-frame clones and lacks some. Among more than 150,000 clones listed, over 80% were seen once. The material was peripheral blood, obtained on day 0 of AZD1222 vaccination. The origin of the receptors is an adult in good health. Both conserved end residues are part of each CDR3. Each record gives: D gene, CDR3 length, V gene, J gene, clone size, CDR3 DNA, CDR3 protein. A D gene is named only where the DNA matches it firmly. Size values are once, few and many counts, or a class for expanded clones, and some rows have none.

>.|15|TRBV30|TRBJ2-7|.
TGTGCCTGGAGTGTAGGGGGGGTATCGACCTACGAGCAGTACTTC
CAWSVGGVSTYEQYF
>.|13|TRBV24-1|TRBJ1-1|few
TGTGCCACCAAAGAAGGCGGAGGGACTGAAGCTTTCTTT
CATKEGGGTEAFF
>.|15|TRBV2|TRBJ1-1|.
TGTGCCAGCAGAGAACGGGGCTTTATGAACACTGAAGCTTTCTTT
CASRERGFMNTEAFF
>.|14|TRBV5-1|TRBJ1-1|.
TGCGCCAGCAGCTTGGGCTTTCCCGACACTGAAGCTTTCTTT
CASSLGFPDTEAFF
>.|15|TRBV4-1|TRBJ2-3|.
TGCGCCAGCAGCCCGAATGGGCGCGGGAAGGATACGCAGTATTTT
CASSPNGRGKDTQYF
>TRBD1|15|TRBV27|TRBJ1-2|.
TGTGCCAGCAGTTTGTACGGGACAGGGGTTTCTGGCTACACCTTC
CASSLYGTGVSGYTF
>.|16|TRBV5-8|TRBJ1-4|.
TGTGCCAGCCTACAACAAGGGAGGGTCGCTAATGAAAAACTGTTTTTT
CASLQQGRVANEKLFF
>.|14|TRBV9|TRBJ2-5|.
TGTGCCAGCAGCCCCGACTCCCTAATTGGGGCCCAGTACTTC
CASSPDSLIGAQYF
>TRBD1|15|TRBV2|TRBJ1-4|.
TGTGCCAGCAGTGAAATCTTGTCAGGGGGCGAAAAACTGTTTTTT
CASSEILSGGEKLFF
>.|13|TRBV5-6|TRBJ1-2|.
TGTGCCAGCAGCCTCGGTGGGGTTTATGGCTACACCTTC
CASSLGGVYGYTF
>TRBD1|16|TRBV7-9|TRBJ2-2|few
TGTGCCAGCAGCTTGGGACAGGGGGTCGACACCGGGGAGCTGTTTTTT
CASSLGQGVDTGELFF
>TRBD2|16|TRBV24-1|TRBJ2-3|.
TGTGCCACCAGTGGGAAGCGGGGGGGCCCCACAGATACGCAGTATTTT
CATSGKRGGPTDTQYF
>TRBD2|14|TRBV10-1|TRBJ2-2|few
TGCGCCAGCAGTGAGGGACTAGCAGCCGGGGAGCTGTTTTTT
CASSEGLAAGELFF
>TRBD2|15|TRBV6-2/TRBV6-3|TRBJ2-7|.
TGTGCCAGCAGCACCCCTAGCGGGAGCTTCTACGAGCAGTACTTC
CASSTPSGSFYEQYF
>TRBD1|14|TRBV15|TRBJ2-1|.
TGTGCCACCAGCAGGGCGGGACAGGGGATTGAGCAGTTCTTC
CATSRAGQGIEQFF
>TRBD1|15|TRBV6-5|TRBJ2-7|.
TGTGCCAGCAGTTACTCGCTGGACAGGCCCCACGAGCAGTACTTC
CASSYSLDRPHEQYF
>TRBD1|15|TRBV30|TRBJ1-3|.
TGTGCCTGGAGTGTCCAGACAGGGGCGGGAAACACCATATATTTT
CAWSVQTGAGNTIYF
>TRBD1|16|TRBV7-2|TRBJ2-1|.
TGTGCCAGCAGCTTACTTTTTGGGACAGGGTTAAATGAGCAGTTCTTC
CASSLLFGTGLNEQFF
>.|14|TRBV10-1|TRBJ1-6|.
TGCGCCAGCAGTGAGTCGATCGGGGTTTCACCCCTCCACTTT
CASSESIGVSPLHF
>TRBD1|16|TRBV19|TRBJ2-6|.
TGTGCCAGCCGCCGGGACAGCTTCTCTGGGGCCAACGTCCTGACTTTC
CASRRDSFSGANVLTF
>.|13|TRBV18|TRBJ2-2|.
TGTGCCAGCTCAACCTTGAGGACCGGGGAGCTGTTTTTT
CASSTLRTGELFF
>.|14|TRBV7-9|TRBJ1-5|.
TGTGCCAGCAGCTTAGGGGCTAGCAATCAGCCCCAGCATTTT
CASSLGASNQPQHF
>TRBD2|18|TRBV5-1|TRBJ2-3|.
TGCGCCAGCAGCTTGGATAGCGGGAGGGCCCGTAGCACAGATACGCAGTATTTT
CASSLDSGRARSTDTQYF
>.|11|TRBV30|TRBJ2-1|.
TGTGCCTGGAGTCTAGAGAATGAGCAGTTCTTC
CAWSLENEQFF
>TRBD1|15|TRBV29-1|TRBJ1-2|.
TGCAGCGTAGAAAGCCGGGACAGCGACGTCTATGGCTACACCTTC
CSVESRDSDVYGYTF
>.|15|TRBV7-9|TRBJ2-7|.
TGTGCCAGCAGCGCCTACCGGGACTTGAACTACGAGCAGTACTTC
CASSAYRDLNYEQYF
>.|14|TRBV10-3|TRBJ1-5|.
TGTGCCATCAGTTTGGGGGGTGGAAATCAGCCCCAGCATTTT
CAISLGGGNQPQHF
>.|15|TRBV5-8|TRBJ1-5|.
TGTGCCAGCAGCTTGGCAGGGTCTGGCAATCAGCCCCAGCATTTT
CASSLAGSGNQPQHF
>.|14|TRBV5-5|TRBJ1-4|.
TGTGCCAGCAGCAGGGATTGGGGTCGTGAAAAACTGTTTTTT
CASSRDWGREKLFF
>TRBD2|16|TRBV7-2|TRBJ2-7|.
TGTGCCAGCAGCTTATTGGCTAGCGGCAACTCCTACGAGCAGTACTTC
CASSLLASGNSYEQYF
>.|13|TRBV18|TRBJ1-5|.
TGTGCCAGCTCACCGGGTATGGATCAGCCCCAGCATTTT
CASSPGMDQPQHF
>TRBD1|15|TRBV18|TRBJ1-4|.
TGTGCCAGCTCACCACAGGGGGCTACTAATGAAAAACTGTTTTTT
CASSPQGATNEKLFF
>TRBD2|16|TRBV5-1|TRBJ2-2|.
TGCGCCAGCAGCTATTCCCTTGGGGGGGTAACCGGGGAGCTGTTTTTT
CASSYSLGGVTGELFF
>TRBD1|14|TRBV27|TRBJ1-1|.
TGTGCCAGCAGTTCTCGGGAGACAGGGGGGGAAGCTTTCTTT
CASSSRETGGEAFF
>TRBD1|14|TRBV7-9|TRBJ1-4|.
TGTGCCAGCAGCATCGGACAGGACGGTGAAAAACTGTTTTTT
CASSIGQDGEKLFF
>TRBD1|13|TRBV11-3|TRBJ2-1|.
TGTGCCAGCAGCCTTGCAGGGGGCAATGAGCAGTTCTTC
CASSLAGGNEQFF
>.|14|TRBV2|TRBJ2-1|.
TGTGCCAGCAGCCCGACCCAAATCTACAATGAGCAGTTCTTC
CASSPTQIYNEQFF
>.|21|TRBV27|TRBJ2-3|.
TGTGCCAGCAGTTCTTTAATAAGGGGGGGCTATTCCGGGACAACCACAGATACGCAGTATTTT
CASSSLIRGGYSGTTTDTQYF
>TRBD1|15|TRBV19|TRBJ2-1|.
TGTGCCAGTAGTATATGGGACAGGGGGCGCAATGAGCAGTTCTTC
CASSIWDRGRNEQFF
>.|13|TRBV29-1|TRBJ2-7|.
TGCAGCGTCAGGGAGGACTCCTACTACGAGCAGTACTTC
CSVREDSYYEQYF
>.|14|TRBV6-6|TRBJ1-5|.
TGTGCCAGCAGTTACGCGGGGAGCAATCAGCCCCAGCATTTT
CASSYAGSNQPQHF
>.|13|TRBV18|TRBJ1-3|once
TGTGCCAGCTCACAGGACGCTGGAAACACCATATATTTT
CASSQDAGNTIYF
>.|15|TRBV6-1|TRBJ1-4|.
TGTGCCAGCAGTGAGTCATGGGGGAATAATGAAAAACTGTTTTTT
CASSESWGNNEKLFF
>TRBD1|17|TRBV7-2|TRBJ1-5|.
TGTGCCAGCAGCTTAACAGGGGGGACATATAGCAATCAGCCCCAGCATTTT
CASSLTGGTYSNQPQHF
>.|12|TRBV27|TRBJ2-7|.
TGTGCCAGCAGTCCCCGGACAGCTGAGCAGTACTTC
CASSPRTAEQYF
>.|14|TRBV10-2|TRBJ2-7|.
TGCGCCAGCAGTGATCGGCCGGGGTCCTACGAGCAGTACTTC
CASSDRPGSYEQYF
>.|14|TRBV5-1|TRBJ2-1|.
TGCGCCAGCAGCTTAGAGGGCCGCAATCGTGAGCAGTTCTTC
CASSLEGRNREQFF
>TRBD1|14|TRBV28|TRBJ1-6|.
TGTGCCAGCAGTCCAGGGGGCCGCAATTCACCCCTCCACTTT
CASSPGGRNSPLHF